These 30 T cell receptor beta chains share one sample of origin, sequenced in a study of blood T cells in healthy people across ages. A J-beta primer mix and a sample-barcoded 5' primer were used in a second PCR of roughly 7 to 12 cycles. MiXCR, run by TCRdb on the 5' RACE reads, gives a single entry per CDR3 protein. The sample has 790,000 or so distinct CDR3 sequences; around half are singletons. The sample comprised blood. These receptors came from an elderly man in good health.

The chain joins TRBV6-2 or TRBV6-3 to TRBJ2-3, with 11 bases identical to TRBD2. From germline, CDR1 is MNHEY and CDR2 SVGEGT. The CDR3 is made up of 19 amino acids. J lost 6 bases, V lost 6 bases, and 20 bases had no gene match. The CDR3 region is CASSPPEELAGGLSDTQYF. Written as DNA, the CDR3 is TGTGCCAGCAGCCCCCCAGAAGAGCTAGCGGGGGGCTTGTCTGATACGCAGTATTTT.

The CDR3 DNA follows: TGTGCCAGCAGCCCCGACAGGATAACTAATGAAAAACTGTTTTTT. Its protein is CASSPDRITNEKLFF. The V call is TRBV3-1, the J call TRBJ1-4; a possible D gene is TRBD1 (6 bases). V was pared by 4 bases and J by 1 base, with 10 bases between. This CDR3 spans 15 amino acids. Germline-derived CDR1 and CDR2 are LGHDT and YNNKEL (reference sequence).

The count of this clonotype is one. This chain uses TRBV5-1 with TRBJ1-2; D is possibly TRBD1 (6 bases). The CDR3 spans 13 residues. Deletions cut 4 bases from V and 6 bases from J, with 13 bases between. Germline V CDR1 and CDR2: SGHRS, YFSETQ. CDR3 coding DNA: TGCGCCAGCAGCCTGGACAGATCGCATGGCTACACCTTC. This encodes CASSLDRSHGYTF.

This clonotype was detected a few times. This chain's CDR3 is CATERGEADEQFF. DNA of the CDR3: TGTGCCACGGAGAGGGGAGAGGCGGATGAGCAGTTCTTC. The chain combines TRBV10-3 with TRBJ2-1, with D perhaps being TRBD1 or TRBD2 (5 bases each). This CDR3 has 13 amino acids. CDR1 and CDR2 from the germline V gene are ENHRY and SYGVKD. Deletions cut 10 bases from V and 8 bases from J, with 18 bases between.

The J gene is TRBJ2-7, the V gene TRBV5-6; 7 bases are a match to TRBD1. The germline gives CDR1 SGHDT, CDR2 YYEEEE. The CDR3 contains 15 residues. J gave up 7 bases and V 3 bases, and 13 bases lay outside the gene matches. This CDR3 reads CASSSGQLQGNEQYF. The CDR3 DNA follows: TGTGCCAGCAGCTCGGGACAGCTACAGGGCAATGAGCAGTACTTC.

The chain uses TRBV20-1 and TRBJ2-1; 9 bases align to TRBD2. CDR1 and CDR2 (germline): DFQATT, SNEGSKA (reference sequence). V dropped 3 bases and J dropped 5; count of bases not matched to a gene: 8. This CDR3 contains 15 residues. The CDR3 coding sequence is TGCAGTGCTAGTCTTGGGACTAGCAGCGACAATGAGCAGTTCTTC. It encodes CSASLGTSSDNEQFF.

The chain links TRBV6-6 to TRBJ1-2; a weak D match, TRBD1 (6 bases). Germline lookup yields CDR1 MNHNY and CDR2 SVGAGI (reference sequence). V was trimmed by 5 bases and J by 0 bases, leaving 13 bases between them. The CDR3 consists of 15 residues. The CDR3 nucleotides are TGTGCCAGCAGTAGCCCAGGGGAGTCTAACTATGGCTACACCTTC. Its translation: CASSSPGESNYGYTF.

The sample holds a few counts of this clonotype. The chain uses TRBV3-1 and TRBJ2-1; 16 bases fit TRBD2. The CDR3 extends over 19 amino acids. Germline V lookup: CDR1 LGHDT, CDR2 YNNKEL (reference sequence). The V segment lost 1 base and the J segment 8 bases; nucleotides outside the gene matches: 11. CDR3 residues: CASSQASPYGTSGRDEQFF. CDR3 bases: TGTGCCAGCAGCCAAGCTTCCCCTTACGGGACTAGCGGGAGGGATGAGCAGTTCTTC.

The chain joins TRBV21-1 to TRBJ2-1. TRBV21-1 is a pseudogene segment. CDR3 length equals 16 residues. CDR3 nucleotides: TGTGCCAGCAGCAAAAATGTAGGACGCCGCTACAATGAGCAGTTCTTC. This encodes CASSKNVGRRYNEQFF.

Concerning this clonotype: With a much larger clone just one base away, this may be a read error. In nucleotides, the CDR3 is TGTGCCAGCAGCTTAACGTACAATGAGCAGTACTTC. Protein product: CASSLTYNEQYF. The chain uses TRBV7-2 and TRBJ2-7; D is uncertain. V was pared by 2 bases and J by 7 bases, with 9 bases between. Germline V lookup: CDR1 SGHTA, CDR2 FQGNSA. The CDR3 length is 12 residues.

This chain links TRBV29-1 with TRBJ2-1, with 12 bases that match TRBD2. Germline V gene lookup returns CDR1 SQVTM and CDR2 ANQGSEA. After removal of 3 bases from V and 8 bases from J, the junction contained 8 bases not matched to a gene. The CDR3 totals 15 residues. CDR3 in DNA: TGCAGCGTTGATTCTAGCGGGAGGGCAAATGATGAGCAGTTCTTC. Its translation is CSVDSSGRANDEQFF.

Written as DNA, the CDR3 is TGTGCCAGCTCACCACTTATTGGTAGCACAGATACGCAGTATTTT. As protein: CASSPLIGSTDTQYF. The chain carries TRBV18 and TRBJ2-3; D call uncertain. The length of the CDR3 is 15 residues. V was trimmed by 1 base and J by 0 bases, leaving 8 bases between them. Per the germline V gene, CDR1 is KGHSH and CDR2 is LQKENI.

The sample holds one count of this clonotype. V is TRBV19 and J is TRBJ2-1; 9 bases are shared with TRBD2. Germline CDR1 LNHDA, CDR2 SQIVND (reference sequence). V lost 3 bases to trimming and J lost 6 bases; unmatched junction nucleotides: 9. This CDR3 has 16 amino acids. CDR3 in DNA: TGTGCCAGTAGTATCGGCGGGACTAGCCGTGCCAATGAGCAGTTCTTC. Protein product: CASSIGGTSRANEQFF.

This rearrangement joins TRBV12-3 or TRBV12-4 to TRBJ2-4; the D gene is possibly TRBD1 (5 bases). The end of the DNA is better explained by TRBJ2-7, so the J call may be wrong. The CDR3 is made up of 13 amino acids. The CDR3 loop is CASSLDMVYEQYF. The CDR3 DNA reads TGTGCCAGCAGTTTGGACATGGTCTACGAGCAGTACTTC.

Only a few counts were recorded for this clonotype. V gene TRBV20-1 combines with J gene TRBJ2-3; 7 bases match TRBD2. The CDR3 has 13 amino acids. Germline CDR1 reads DFQATT; CDR2 reads SNEGSKA (reference sequence). Trimming cost V 3 bases and J 3 bases; bases outside gene matches: 3. CDR3 in amino acids: CSASGGGTDTQYF. The CDR3 DNA sequence: TGCAGTGCTAGTGGGGGGGGTACAGATACGCAGTATTTT.

This clonotype was counted only a few times. J is TRBJ1-1 and V is TRBV6-2 or TRBV6-3; D remains ambiguous. The germline gives CDR1 MNHEY, CDR2 SVGEGT. Trimming shortened V by 0 bases and J by 0 bases, and 14 bases separated the two germline ends. The CDR3 length is 17 residues. In DNA form, the CDR3 reads TGTGCCAGCAGTTACTCGCCCGCCCTGAGAGTGAACACTGAAGCTTTCTTT. Protein sequence: CASSYSPALRVNTEAFF.

J is TRBJ1-2 and V is TRBV9, with 7 positions matching TRBD1. With 4 bases clipped from V and 4 bases from J, the junction kept 13 bases outside the gene matches. The CDR3 contains 16 residues. Germline CDR1 SGDLS, CDR2 YYNGEE. The CDR3 sequence is CASSSRDSIYSYGYTF. CDR3 sequence (DNA): TGTGCCAGCAGCTCCCGGGACAGTATTTATTCCTATGGCTACACCTTC.

The V and J genes are TRBV6-2 or TRBV6-3 and TRBJ2-2; D unclear. The CDR3 is made up of 14 amino acids. The germline gives CDR1 MNHEY, CDR2 SVGEGT. Trimming took 0 bases from V and 7 from J, leaving 9 bases between them. This chain's CDR3 is CASSYSLADGELFF. The CDR3 DNA sequence: TGTGCCAGCAGTTACTCGCTTGCAGACGGGGAGCTGTTTTTT.

This clonotype was detected only a few times. The gene calls are TRBV20-1 and TRBJ2-5; D ambiguous. This CDR3 comprises 11 residues. V was trimmed by 0 bases and J by 5 bases, leaving 4 bases between them. CDR1 DFQATT and CDR2 SNEGSKA come from the germline V gene (reference sequence). For the CDR3, the DNA is TGCAGTGCTAGAGAGGTGGAGACCCAGTACTTC. This encodes CSAREVETQYF.

This rearrangement joins TRBV6-5 to TRBJ2-1, with D tentatively TRBD1 or TRBD2 (5 bases each). The CDR3 length is 15 residues. The V end lost 5 bases, the J end lost 5 bases, and 16 bases lay between the germline ends. CDR1 MNHEY and CDR2 SVGAGI come from the germline V gene. CDR3 nucleotides: TGTGCCAGCAGTCTTAGGGGAGATAAGGACAATGAGCAGTTCTTC. Amino acid sequence: CASSLRGDKDNEQFF.

About this clonotype itself: This may be a read error: a much more frequent sequence differs by one nucleotide. The chain employs TRBV29-1 and TRBJ2-1; maybe TRBD2 (6 bases). V was pared by 6 bases and J by 5 bases, with 20 bases between. There are 15 residues in the CDR3. Germline assignment: CDR1 SQVTM and CDR2 ANQGSEA. CDR3 bases: TGCAGCGTAATGGGACTTTGGGCCTTTGACAATGAGCAGTTCTTC. Amino acid sequence: CSVMGLWAFDNEQFF.

Points on this clonotype: The junction does not match germline at one end; this may be a read error. V usage is TRBV10-3 and J usage is TRBJ1-4, with 7 bases aligning to TRBD1. The CDR3 totals 14 residues. Germline V gene sequence: CDR1 ENHRY, CDR2 SYGVKD. CDR3 sequence: CAISDAQGNGKLFF. The CDR3 DNA sequence: TGTGCCATCAGTGACGCACAGGGGAATGGAAAACTGTTTTTT.

This clonotype was observed a handful of times. The junction departs from the called germline gene at one end, perhaps through a read error. The chain uses TRBV24-1 and TRBJ1-2, with TRBD1 matching 8 bases. Germline assignment: CDR1 KGHDR and CDR2 SFDVKD. This CDR3 has 16 amino acids. The CDR3 bases are TGTGCCGCCAGTGATTCCCCCGGGACAGGAAACTATGGCTACACCTTC. Its protein product is CAASDSPGTGNYGYTF.

This clonotype turned up a few times. The CDR3 loop is CASSYFGKSEQFF. Written as DNA, the CDR3 is TGTGCCAGCAGCTATTTCGGGAAGAGTGAGCAGTTCTTC. This chain joins TRBV5-6 and TRBJ2-1, with D perhaps TRBD2 (5 bases). V was cut by 3 bases and J by 9 bases, with 13 bases left in between. Germline V lookup: CDR1 SGHDT, CDR2 YYEEEE. CDR3 length equals 13 residues.

This clonotype was seen only once. A single base separates this from a much larger clone, so it may be a read error. J is TRBJ2-4 and V is TRBV4-3; the D gene is possibly TRBD2 (6 bases). The CDR3 is 15 amino acids. Germline assignment: CDR1 LGHNA and CDR2 YSLEER. CDR3 nucleotides: TGCGCCAGCGGCCAAGAAAGGGAGCGGGCCCAAATTCAGTACTTC. Its translation: CASGQERERAQIQYF.

This chain connects TRBV14 to TRBJ2-1, with 10 positions matching TRBD1. With 3 bases clipped from V and 3 bases from J, the junction kept 8 bases outside the gene matches. The CDR3 has 17 amino acids. Germline-derived CDR1 and CDR2 are SGHDN and FVKESK. The CDR3 DNA reads TGTGCCAGCAGCCAGACCCGGGACAGGGGTTTCTACAATGAGCAGTTCTTC. It encodes CASSQTRDRGFYNEQFF.

Concerning this clonotype: With a much larger clone just one base away, this may be a read error. CDR3 bases: TGCAGCGCTGGTCAGGGGTCTAGGGAGACCCAGTACTTC. Amino acid sequence: CSAGQGSRETQYF. This chain links TRBV29-1 with TRBJ2-5; tentatively, D is TRBD1 (6 bases). Per germline, CDR1 SQVTM and CDR2 ANQGSEA. This CDR3 is built from 13 residues. V was shortened by 7 bases and J by 5 bases, with 17 bases between the two germline ends.

The rearrangement uses TRBV25-1 and TRBJ1-2; weak D call: TRBD1 (6 bases). Between the trimmed V and J ends, which lost 1 base and 7 bases, there was a span of 13 bases. The CDR3 sequence is 14 residues long. Germline assignment: CDR1 MGHDK and CDR2 SYGVNS. The CDR3 DNA is TGTGCCAGCAGTGAATTAGCAGGGGCGGGTGGCTACACCTTC. It codes for CASSELAGAGGYTF.

V is TRBV9 and J is TRBJ2-1; TRBD2 aligns across 8 bases. The V and J ends lost 1 base and 4 bases, in that order; junction bases with no gene match: 7. Germline V CDR1 and CDR2: SGDLS, YYNGEE. The CDR3 runs to 16 residues. The chain's CDR3 is CASSVTASGGYNEQFF. CDR3 sequence (DNA): TGTGCCAGCAGCGTAACAGCCAGCGGGGGTTACAATGAGCAGTTCTTC.

V gene TRBV15 combines with J gene TRBJ2-7; possible D gene TRBD2, 7 bases. The CDR3 consists of 14 residues. V was shortened by 9 bases and J by 0 bases, with 15 bases between the two germline ends. Germline values: CDR1 LNHNV, CDR2 YYDKDF (reference sequence). The CDR3 bases are TGTGCCACGGGAGGGGGGTTTAACTCCTACGAGCAGTACTTC. This sequence encodes CATGGGFNSYEQYF.